The entry below describes one T cell receptor beta chain. Its specificity is unknown. Cells stained for CD3, CD4, CD8, CD45RA, CD27 and viability were sorted into four CD45RA/CD27 subsets. The data stem from a study of naive and memory T cell subsets. Broader study findings: In naive cells, over 90% of TCR sequences were seen only once.

The beta constant-region primer was an equimolar mix of two oligonucleotides covering TRBC1 and TRBC2. Ligated cDNA was amplified by four rounds of PCR with nested alpha and beta constant-region primers and SP2. TCRdb independently ran MiXCR on the UMI-ligation and nested PCR reads; one entry per CDR3 protein. The sample lists some 150,000 distinct CDR3 sequences; over 15% were seen once. Trimming cost V 3 bases and J 5 bases, with 10 bases left between them. CDR1 is ENHRY and CDR2 is SYGVKD in the germline V gene. The CDR3 is made up of 14 amino acids. Sample: naive CD4+ T cells from blood. The source is a human donor in good health. V is TRBV10-3 and J is TRBJ1-4, with a weak D call TRBD1 (6 bases). The CDR3 loop is CAISDGQGNEKLFF. The CDR3 DNA reads as TGTGCCATCAGTGACGGCCAGGGGAATGAAAAACTGTTTTTT.